This TCR beta chain was profiled in a study of OX40 agonist ivuxolimab in advanced cancers. Overall study context: Enrolled patients in dose escalation had cancers that were hepatocellular carcinoma, melanoma, renal cell or head and neck cancer. Of the patients, three showed partial responses, one with hepatocellular carcinoma and two with cutaneous melanoma. Points from the study as a whole: Within 6 weeks, CD4+ and CD8+ blood T cells expanded clonally at 0.1 to 3.0 mg/kg. Partial responders treated at 0.1-3.0 mg/kg exhibited clonal expansion among the lowest measured.

Points on this clone: As yet, its antigen is unknown. At the DNA level, this CDR3 is encoded by other sequences in the same sample as well.

Sequenced by immunoSEQ multiplex PCR; TCRdb stores in-frame clones only, minus some. Counted here are 72,000 or so clones, roughly 80% occurring once; the ten biggest clones make up about 0.4%. The CDR3 length is 12 residues. Germline-derived CDR1 and CDR2 are GTSNPN and SVGIG (reference sequence). V trimming: 5 bases; J trimming: 2 bases; junction bases outside the gene matches: 3. The sample in question was CD4+ or CD8+ T cells sorted from blood, obtained in a trial of the OX40 agonist ivuxolimab. This clonotype originated in an adult with an advanced solid tumor such as melanoma, head and neck, liver or kidney cancer. This rearrangement joins TRBV30 to TRBJ2-7; TRBD1 matches 7 bases. The CDR3 protein is CAWGQGAYEQYF. The CDR3 DNA sequence: TGTGCCTGGGGTCAGGGGGCCTACGAGCAGTACTTC.